A selection of T cell receptor beta chains follows, all from one sample in a study of blood T cell repertoires in COVID-19. Assay: immunoSEQ multiplex PCR; the TCRdb copy retains only in-frame clones and omits some. The profile shows roughly 150,000 clones, more than 65% of them singletons. The sequenced sample was peripheral blood. These receptors were collected from a man between 65 and 85 years old with active or convalescent COVID-19. Each CDR3 is given without its conserved first and last residue. Rows give clone size only sometimes, using once, few, many, or a class for an expanded clone.

18 | TRBJ2-2 | TRBV6-6 | NA | ASSSPRLAGGSMNTGELF
13 | TRBJ1-1 | TRBV14 | once | ASSPWTGGNTEAF
12 | TRBJ2-7 | TRBV18 | NA | ASSTTSGTHEQY
14 | TRBJ2-7 | TRBV14 | NA | ASSQAWGLLSYEQY
14 | TRBJ2-2 | TRBV5-6 | few | ASSSDGTGWTGELF
11 | TRBJ2-7 | TRBV27 | NA | ASSSQAFYEQY
15 | TRBJ2-3 | TRBV11-3 | NA | ASSLGGLAGGTDTQY
13 | TRBJ1-4 | TRBV27 | NA | ASSYIRTTNEKLF
14 | TRBJ1-2 | TRBV7-9 | NA | ASSLIPATGGNGYT
15 | TRBJ2-7 | TRBV6-2/TRBV6-3 | NA | ASSPTTGGFVTYEQY
12 | TRBJ2-3 | TRBV7-2 | once | ASSLQRVSDTQY
12 | TRBJ2-2 | TRBV15 | NA | ATSRDRITGELF
16 | TRBJ2-7 | TRBV18 | NA | ASSPPGTRTDRGKEQY
9 | TRBJ1-2 | TRBV6-5 | NA | ATELGYGYT
11 | TRBJ2-3 | TRBV28 | NA | ASSIAPADTQY
14 | TRBJ2-7 | TRBV7-2 | NA | ASSLGGGGVAYEQY
14 | TRBJ1-1 | TRBV7-6 | NA | ASSSFTGGINTEAF